The present T cell receptor (beta chain) was sequenced within a study of T cells in women clearing cervical HPV infection (dated by TCRdb to the late 2010s). About the full investigation: The cases were 25 to 30 women with histologically confirmed HPV16-related CIN3 or worse, and 2 of these cases were invasive cancers. This exploratory proof-of-principle case-control study, nested within the Guanacaste HPV Natural History Study in Costa Rica, compared TCR repertoires among women with different cervical HPV16 outcomes. Controls were more than 20 women whose single incident HPV16 infection cleared within 12 months without precancer or cancer developing. As quality controls, five blinded duplicates were added to each group, bringing the total to approximately 60 samples made up of around 50 participants and 10 replicates. For cases, a median interval of about 140 days, with an interquartile range of 90 to 200 days, was observed between lesion detection and blood sampling. A median age of approximately 30 years was observed in cases versus under 40 in controls, and no significant differences in baseline characteristics were found. In the parent cohort, around 9,500 women aged 18 or older were enrolled in Guanacaste, Costa Rica, during about 1992 to 1994 and were followed for more than 6 years. Case blood was taken at the visit when the lesion was first identified, whereas control blood was taken when infection was no longer detected. Cases and controls were matched on year of sample collection and on age within five years. HLA typing was available for only a few women, so HLA type could not be excluded as a confounder.

Every participant had a single incident cervical HPV16 infection, and women with prevalent HPV16 infections were excluded. Cervical HPV DNA was detected with MY09/MY11 PCR, and genotyping was done by dot-blot hybridization. Roughly 16 mL of heparinized blood were centrifuged, and the buffy coat was split into aliquots, frozen at -30 degrees C, and then kept at -80 degrees C. Genomic DNA was extracted from buffy coat specimens using QIAGEN kits. To note about this clone: The target of this receptor is not known. The read comes to an end 3 residues before the CDR3 does, leaving the germline J gene to fill in the end.

The germline V gene (reference sequence) provides CDR1 LNHNV and CDR2 YYDKDF. The CDR3 runs 14 residues from the cysteine to the phenylalanine. Part of the CDR3 DNA is given, 33 bases translated from base 1. Ends trimmed: V by 3 bases, J by 1 base; bases unmatched to a gene: 1. The immunoSEQ assay used multiplex PCR to amplify TCR beta CDR3 regions from an average of approximately 1,200 ng of genomic DNA per sample. Primer bias was corrected in the assay by using a complete synthetic TCR repertoire to establish an amplification baseline. Amplicons were sequenced on the Illumina platform. The original methods were these. Sequence errors were corrected by clustering with frequency ratios and a modified nearest-neighbor algorithm, and the sequences were then analyzed in the immunoSEQ Analyzer using IMGT gene definitions. At each rarefaction depth, TCR richness and evenness were averaged across 20 rarefaction repeats, and any sample with fewer sequences than the depth was left out. V, D and J gene relative abundances were compared between groups with Wilcoxon rank sum tests, applying FDR correction. Blinded duplicates gave an intraclass correlation of roughly 95% for TCR richness and an average of about 76% across some 62 gene segments. TCRdb carries this immuneACCESS record with in-frame sequences only. Its versions omit some clonotypes, under half of them owing to an unresolved V gene in the studies checked, with the rest unexplained. V and J calls and clone size are those listed in that table; D and trimming were worked out from the DNA. This sample's table has entries for about 39,000 clones. The ten largest clones take up about 5% of the sample.

The full study reports these points: By combining richness with V gene abundances, random forest classifiers separated cases from controls with an estimated AUC of around 0.8. The cross-sectional design could not show whether the associations came before the infection or were a result of it, and neither effector/memory subsets nor HPV-specific T cells were isolated. Because the number of T cells in each sample was unknown, differences in richness could reflect differing T-cell content rather than repertoire biology. Cases had lower TRBV6-7 relative abundance than controls (0.11% versus 0.16%; Bonferroni P = 0.0008). Significantly higher TCR repertoire richness was observed in CIN3+ cases than in controls across sequencing depths, whereas no difference in evenness was found.

The clonotype originates from a woman between 18 and 69 years old with a cervical HPV16 infection that either progressed to CIN3+ or cleared (not recorded which). In this chain, TRBV15 is recombined with TRBJ1-1, with 8 bases in between that match TRBD1. Sequencing was carried out using blood buffy coat. The CDR3 reads as follows: CATSRTGANTEAFF. The CDR3 bases that were read are TGTGCCACCAGCAGGACAGGGGCGAACACTGAA.